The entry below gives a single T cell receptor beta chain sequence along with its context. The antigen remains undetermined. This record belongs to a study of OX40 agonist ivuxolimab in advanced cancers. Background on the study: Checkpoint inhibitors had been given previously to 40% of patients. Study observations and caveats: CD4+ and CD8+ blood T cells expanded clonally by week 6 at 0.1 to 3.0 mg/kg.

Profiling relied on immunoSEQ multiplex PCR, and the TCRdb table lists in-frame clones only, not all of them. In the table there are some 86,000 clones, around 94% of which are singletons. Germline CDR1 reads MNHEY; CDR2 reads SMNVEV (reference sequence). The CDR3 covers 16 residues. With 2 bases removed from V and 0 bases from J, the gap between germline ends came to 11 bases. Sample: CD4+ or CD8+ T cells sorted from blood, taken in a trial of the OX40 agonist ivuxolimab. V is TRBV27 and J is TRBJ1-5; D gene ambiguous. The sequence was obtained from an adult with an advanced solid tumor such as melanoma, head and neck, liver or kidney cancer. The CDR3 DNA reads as TGTGCCAGCAGTTTAGGTGGTCAGCCTAGCAATCAGCCCCAGCATTTT. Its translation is CASSLGGQPSNQPQHF.